This T cell receptor beta chain was recorded in a study of T cell responses to AZD1222 COVID-19 vaccine. Some clones are missing from TCRdb's copy, which holds only in-frame ones; the method was immunoSEQ multiplex PCR. The sample contains 250,000 to 300,000 clones, 94% of which appear only once. CDR3 length: 15 residues. The V gene end was trimmed by 1 base and the J gene end by 2 bases; junction bases not matched to a gene: 6. Looked up from germline, CDR1 is SQVTM and CDR2 is ANQGSEA. This sequence joins TRBV29-1 and TRBJ2-7, with 9 nucleotides matching TRBD2. This clonotype was sampled from an adult who received the AZD1222 COVID-19 vaccine. The sample here was peripheral blood, taken 28 days after the second AZD1222 dose. CDR3 in amino acids: CSVEGGSSGTYEQYF. In DNA, the CDR3 is TGCAGCGTTGAAGGGGGGTCTAGCGGGACCTACGAGCAGTACTTC.